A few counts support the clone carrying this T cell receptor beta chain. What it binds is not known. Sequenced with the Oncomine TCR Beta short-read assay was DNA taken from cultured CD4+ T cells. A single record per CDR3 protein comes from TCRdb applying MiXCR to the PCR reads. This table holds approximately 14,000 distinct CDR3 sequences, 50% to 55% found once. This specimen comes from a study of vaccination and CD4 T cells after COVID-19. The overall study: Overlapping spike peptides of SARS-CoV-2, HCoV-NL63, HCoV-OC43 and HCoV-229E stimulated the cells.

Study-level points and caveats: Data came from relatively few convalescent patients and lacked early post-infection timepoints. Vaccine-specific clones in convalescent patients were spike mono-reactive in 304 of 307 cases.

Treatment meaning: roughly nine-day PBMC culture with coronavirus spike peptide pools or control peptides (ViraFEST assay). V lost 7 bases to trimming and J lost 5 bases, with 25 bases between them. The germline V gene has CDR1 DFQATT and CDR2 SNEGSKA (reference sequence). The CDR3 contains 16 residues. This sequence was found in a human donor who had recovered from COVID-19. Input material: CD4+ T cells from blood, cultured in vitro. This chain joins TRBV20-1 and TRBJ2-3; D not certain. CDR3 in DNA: TGCAGTGGAGAATCCCAGTTTGGTTCATATCGAGATACGCAGTATTTT. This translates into CSGESQFGSYRDTQYF.